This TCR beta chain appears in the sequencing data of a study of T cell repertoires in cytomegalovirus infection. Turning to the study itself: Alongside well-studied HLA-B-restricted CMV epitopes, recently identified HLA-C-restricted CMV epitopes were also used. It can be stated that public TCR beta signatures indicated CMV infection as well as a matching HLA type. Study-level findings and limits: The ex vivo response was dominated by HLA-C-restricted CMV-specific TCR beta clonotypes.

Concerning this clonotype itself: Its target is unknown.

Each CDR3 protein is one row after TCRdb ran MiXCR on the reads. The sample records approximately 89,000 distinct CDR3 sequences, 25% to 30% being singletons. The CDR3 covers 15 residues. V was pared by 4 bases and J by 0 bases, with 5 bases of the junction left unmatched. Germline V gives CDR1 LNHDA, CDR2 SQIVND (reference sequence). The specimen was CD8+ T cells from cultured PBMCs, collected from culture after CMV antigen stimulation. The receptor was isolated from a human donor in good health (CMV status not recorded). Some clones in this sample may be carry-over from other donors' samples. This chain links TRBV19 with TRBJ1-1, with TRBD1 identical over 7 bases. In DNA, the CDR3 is TGTGCCAGTAGTAAGGGGGCCTGGATGAACACTGAAGCTTTCTTT. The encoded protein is CASSKGAWMNTEAFF.